The rows below give T cell receptor beta chains drawn from one sample of a study of T cells in Graves' hyperthyroidism and ophthalmopathy. In TCRdb, the multiplex PCR reads were re-called with MiXCR into one record per CDR3 protein. The sample holds around 300,000 distinct CDR3 sequences; 11% to 15% are singletons and the top ten take 20% to 25%. Sequenced sample: blood. The receptors here all came from a woman in her 30s with Graves' hyperthyroidism. The CDR3 runs from the conserved cysteine through the conserved F or W. The D gene is left open where the match is weak. Some rows have no size entry. The others give once, few or many, or a class for an expanded clone.

TGTGCCAGCAGTTTGAGGAGCAATCAGCCCCAGCATTTT	CASSLRSNQPQHF	many	.	TRBV12-3/TRBV12-4	TRBJ1-5	13
TGTGCCACCAGTGATACCCAGAATCAGCCCCAGCATTTT	CATSDTQNQPQHF	few	.	TRBV24-1	TRBJ1-5	13
TGCAGTGGCCCACCGGGACAACGACAAGAGACCCAGTACTTC	CSGPPGQRQETQYF	many	.	TRBV20-1	TRBJ2-5	14
TGTGCCGGCAGCGTCGGAGACGCAACTAATGAAAAACTGTTTTTT	CAGSVGDATNEKLFF	.	.	TRBV9	TRBJ1-4	15
TGTGCCAGCAGCTTAACAGGCTCCTACAATGAGCAGTTCTTC	CASSLTGSYNEQFF	few	.	TRBV7-9	TRBJ2-1	14
TGTGCCAGCAGTCGAAATGAGGGGGCCGGAAACACCATATATTTT	CASSRNEGAGNTIYF	few	TRBD1	TRBV12-3/TRBV12-4	TRBJ1-3	15
TGTGCCAGCAGTTACTCCGTCCGGGACAGGGGGCGAAATGAGCAGTTCTTC	CASSYSVRDRGRNEQFF	.	TRBD1	TRBV6-2/TRBV6-3	TRBJ2-1	17
TGCAGTGCTAGAGCTTTGGGGGGGGTCACCGGGGAGCTGTTTTTT	CSARALGGVTGELFF	.	TRBD2	TRBV20-1	TRBJ2-2	15
TGTGCCAGCAGCGTAGGGGTCGGGGGTAGTCAAGTAGGGCAGTTCTTC	CASSVGVGGSQVGQFF	many	.	TRBV9	TRBJ2-1	16
TGCGCCAGCAGCGACACAGGGAGATCTGAAGCTTTCTTT	CASSDTGRSEAFF	.	.	TRBV10-1	TRBJ1-1	13
TGCGCCAGCAGCCGCGGAAAGACCGGGCAGCGAGGAGGAAACACCATATATTTT	CASSRGKTGQRGGNTIYF	.	.	TRBV5-1	TRBJ1-3	18
TGCAGTGCTGTTCGGGCGGTGGACACTGAAGCTTTCTTT	CSAVRAVDTEAFF	.	.	TRBV20-1	TRBJ1-1	13
TGTGCCAGTAGTAGGAAGGGGGTGAACAAAAACATTCAGTACTTC	CASSRKGVNKNIQYF	.	.	TRBV19	TRBJ2-4	15
TGCGCCAGCAGCCCCGAGGGACAGATAGGGGGCAACGAGCAGTACTTC	CASSPEGQIGGNEQYF	many	TRBD1	TRBV5-1	TRBJ2-7	16
TGTGCCAGCAGCTTAATTAGATCTGAAGCTTTCTTT	CASSLIRSEAFF	few	.	TRBV7-9	TRBJ1-1	12
TGCAGTGCTAGAGGCAGCATCTCTGGAAACACCATATATTTT	CSARGSISGNTIYF	few	.	TRBV20-1	TRBJ1-3	14
TGTGCCATCAGTCCTACCCTCAGCTTCTCTGGAAACACCATATATTTT	CAISPTLSFSGNTIYF	.	.	TRBV10-3	TRBJ1-3	16
TGTGCCAGCAGCTTATCTGGGACAGCAGATACGCAGTATTTT	CASSLSGTADTQYF	many	TRBD1	TRBV11-2	TRBJ2-3	14
TGTGCCAGCATGGCGGGGATTACCTACGAGCAGTACTTC	CASMAGITYEQYF	.	.	TRBV28	TRBJ2-7	13